A selection of T cell receptor beta chains follows, all from one sample in a study of siplizumab effects on memory and regulatory T cells. Sequencing was performed with immunoSEQ multiplex PCR; in TCRdb, only in-frame clones are kept and a portion is missing. The sample contains about 50,000 clones, over 95% of which appear only once. Sequencing was done on a sample of naive CD8+ T cells sorted from blood. These receptors all stem from a human donor in good health. Both conserved end residues are part of each CDR3. A D gene is named only where the DNA matches it firmly. Clone size is shown for a subset of rows, as once, few, many or a class of expanded clone.

j_call,clone_size,d_call,v_call,cdr3_nt,cdr3_aa
TRBJ1-5,NA,NA,TRBV7-2,TGTGCCAGCAGCTTAGGGGCAGGGCACAATCAGCCCCAGCATTTT,CASSLGAGHNQPQHF
TRBJ2-2,NA,NA,TRBV7-3,TGTGCCAGCAGCGGGGGGCCGGACAGGACCAACACCGGGGAGCTGTTTTTT,CASSGGPDRTNTGELFF
TRBJ2-7,NA,NA,TRBV21-1,TGTGCCAGCAGCGCCCGGGGGACAGACGACGAGCAGTACTTC,CASSARGTDDEQYF
TRBJ1-1,once,NA,TRBV7-6,TGTGCCAGCAGCTTAACAGGTGGTGAGTTCATGAACACTGAAGCTTTCTTT,CASSLTGGEFMNTEAFF
TRBJ2-1,NA,TRBD2,TRBV6-5,TGTGCCAGCAGTTACTCGGGACTAGCGGAAGAGCAGTTCTTC,CASSYSGLAEEQFF
TRBJ2-2,NA,TRBD2,TRBV29-1,TGCAGCGTTCAAGCGGGAGCCACCGGGGAGCTGTTTTTT,CSVQAGATGELFF
TRBJ1-4,NA,NA,TRBV5-1,TGCGCCAGCAGCAAAGGTTGGGGAATGAATGAAAAACTGTTTTTT,CASSKGWGMNEKLFF
TRBJ1-2,NA,NA,TRBV4-1,TGCGCCAGCAGCCAAGACAGAAACTATGGCTACACCTTC,CASSQDRNYGYTF
TRBJ1-2,NA,NA,TRBV27,TGTGCCAGCAGTACAACACCTACGTTGAACTATGGCTACACCTTC,CASSTTPTLNYGYTF
TRBJ2-7,NA,NA,TRBV29-1,TGCAGCGTCCACGGGATTCCCAAGCCCTACGAGCAGTACTTC,CSVHGIPKPYEQYF
TRBJ2-7,NA,TRBD1,TRBV27,TGTGCCAGCAGTTTATCTGGACAGGGGACCTACGAGCAGTACTTC,CASSLSGQGTYEQYF
TRBJ2-1,NA,TRBD2,TRBV29-1,TGCAGCGTCCTCTTCGTGGGGCGGGAGGGTTATGAGCAGTTCTTC,CSVLFVGREGYEQFF